The 32 T cell receptor beta chains below come from one sample, sequenced in a study of OX40 agonist ivuxolimab in advanced cancers. The repertoire was sequenced with immunoSEQ multiplex PCR; TCRdb's copy has only in-frame clones and lacks some. The sample shows roughly 100,000 clones, around 87% of them seen only once. The specimen comprised CD4+ or CD8+ T cells sorted from blood, sampled in a trial of the OX40 agonist ivuxolimab. The source is an adult with an advanced solid tumor such as melanoma, head and neck, liver or kidney cancer.

The chain combines TRBV5-4 with TRBJ2-3; 9 nucleotides line up with TRBD1. CDR3 length: 16 residues. The germline V gene encodes CDR1 SGHNT and CDR2 YYREEE (reference sequence). J lost 2 bases, V lost 4 bases, and 8 bases had no gene match. CDR3 in amino acids: CASSRGGTGPTDTQYF. The CDR3, as DNA: TGTGCCAGCAGCAGGGGGGGGACAGGGCCCACAGATACGCAGTATTTT.

The chain joins TRBV11-2 to TRBJ2-3; D ambiguous. Per the germline V gene, CDR1 is SGHAT and CDR2 is FQNNGV. Trimming took 2 bases from V and 0 from J, leaving 6 bases between them. The CDR3 has 14 residues. CDR3 bases: TGTGCCAGCAGCTTAAGGGCTAGCACAGATACGCAGTATTTT. This codes for CASSLRASTDTQYF. Combining the CDR3 with reference TRBV11-2 and TRBJ2-3 gives the whole variable domain EAGVAQSPRYKIIEKRQSVAFWCNPISGHATLYWYQQILGQGPKLLIQFQNNGVVDDSQLPKDRFSAERLKGVDSTLKIQPAKLEDSAVYLCASSLRASTDTQYFGPGTRLTVL.

The chain joins TRBV19 to TRBJ1-1, with a weak D call TRBD1 (6 bases). This CDR3 is 18 amino acids long. CDR1 and CDR2 from the germline V gene are LNHDA and SQIVND (reference sequence). V lost 6 bases to trimming and J lost 0 bases, with 23 bases between them. The CDR3 DNA sequence: TGTGCCAGTAGACCTCAGGGGACCCTCACCTCTTTGAACACTGAAGCTTTCTTT. This sequence encodes CASRPQGTLTSLNTEAFF.

The sample holds one count of this clone. The rearrangement links TRBV19 to TRBJ2-6; a weak D match, TRBD1 (6 bases). This CDR3 has 15 residues. V was cut by 6 bases and J by 4 bases, with 13 bases left in between. Germline lookup yields CDR1 LNHDA and CDR2 SQIVND (reference sequence). CDR3 DNA sequence: TGTGCCAGTAGGACAGGAGCGTCAGGGGCCAACGTCCTGACTTTC. Its protein product is CASRTGASGANVLTF.

The rearrangement uses TRBV11-3 and TRBJ2-2, with D perhaps matching TRBD1 (6 bases). The CDR3 loop spans 16 amino acids. Germline V lookup: CDR1 SGHNT, CDR2 YENEEA. Trimming shortened V by 3 bases and J by 2 bases, and 13 bases separated the two germline ends. CDR3 bases: TGTGCCAGCAGCTTGGGACAAACTGTTAACACCGGGGAGCTGTTTTTT. Amino acids: CASSLGQTVNTGELFF.

V gene TRBV19 combines with J gene TRBJ1-2; 7 bases agree with TRBD1. Germline V CDR1 and CDR2: LNHDA, SQIVND (reference sequence). V trimming: 3 bases; J trimming: 0 bases; junction bases outside the gene matches: 13. This CDR3 is 18 amino acids long. In DNA form, the CDR3 reads TGTGCCAGTAGTATTCTCCGGGACAGTGGAAGAGCTAACTATGGCTACACCTTC. This codes for CASSILRDSGRANYGYTF.

The gene calls are TRBV19 and TRBJ1-2, with D unclear. CDR1 is LNHDA, CDR2 SQIVND, per germline (reference sequence). CDR3 length: 12 amino acids. V was trimmed by 8 bases and J by 5 bases, leaving 12 bases between them. CDR3 DNA: TGTGCCAGTTCTTCTTTCGGGTATGGCTACACCTTC. Amino acid sequence: CASSSFGYGYTF. Looking up the rest from reference TRBV19 and TRBJ1-2 gives the full variable domain: DGGITQSPKYLFRKEGQNVTLSCEQNLNHDAMYWYRQDPGQGLRLIYYSQIVNDFQKGDIAEGYSVSREKKESFPLTVTSAQKNPTAFYLCASSSFGYGYTFGSGTRLTVV.

The chain recombines TRBV19 with TRBJ2-1, with 7 bases matching TRBD1. Trimming took 4 bases from V and 10 from J; bases not matched to a gene: 7. In germline, CDR1 is LNHDA, CDR2 SQIVND (reference sequence). There are 13 residues in the CDR3. The CDR3 here is CASSKDRLGEQFF. CDR3 sequence (DNA): TGTGCCAGTAGTAAGGACAGGCTCGGGGAGCAGTTCTTC.

J is TRBJ2-2 and V is TRBV10-3; maybe TRBD2 (5 bases). With 7 bases removed from V and 0 bases from J, the gap between germline ends came to 9 bases. Germline CDR1 and CDR2: ENHRY and SYGVKD. This CDR3 spans 14 amino acids. The CDR3 coding sequence is TGTGCCATCAAGGGAGACCCGAACACCGGGGAGCTGTTTTTT. Protein sequence: CAIKGDPNTGELFF.

The V and J genes are TRBV18 and TRBJ2-5, with a weak D call TRBD1 (5 bases). The CDR3 has 14 residues. V was trimmed by 2 bases and J by 6 bases, leaving 13 bases between them. From germline, CDR1 is KGHSH and CDR2 LQKENI. The CDR3 DNA is TGTGCCAGCTCACCAGGGGCAGGGTTTAAGACCCAGTACTTC. The encoded protein is CASSPGAGFKTQYF.

This chain joins TRBV7-2 and TRBJ2-6; a possible D gene is TRBD2 (5 bases). The V end was cut by 3 bases, the J end by 0 bases, with 15 bases between. The CDR3 length is 18 residues. Germline V gene sequence: CDR1 SGHTA, CDR2 FQGNSA. Written as DNA, the CDR3 is TGTGCCAGCAGCTTGAGGGCAGGCCGCTCCTCTGGGGCCAACGTCCTGACTTTC. Its protein product is CASSLRAGRSSGANVLTF.

This chain uses TRBV11-3 with TRBJ2-2; no firm D call. Trimming took 4 bases from V and 6 from J, leaving 12 bases between them. Germline V CDR1 and CDR2: SGHNT, YENEEA. The CDR3 sequence is 14 residues long. The CDR3 region is CASSSSEPPGELFF. Here the CDR3 DNA reads TGTGCCAGCAGCTCGTCCGAGCCTCCCGGGGAGCTGTTTTTT.

This rearrangement joins TRBV6-1 to TRBJ1-2; D ambiguous. Per germline, CDR1 MNHNS and CDR2 SASEGT. This CDR3 has 12 amino acids. The ends were cut back, 2 bases at V and 5 bases at J, with 6 bases in the middle. CDR3 DNA: TGTGCCAGCAGTGAAACAGAATATGGCTACACCTTC. Its translation: CASSETEYGYTF.

The rearrangement links TRBV5-4 to TRBJ2-1; TRBD2 is a possible D gene (7 bases). Germline-derived CDR1 and CDR2 are SGHNT and YYREEE (reference sequence). There are 15 residues in the CDR3. The ends were cut back, 2 bases at V and 5 bases at J, with 14 bases in the middle. CDR3 DNA sequence: TGTGCCAGCAGCTTTGGGGGGGCCCGGGACAATGAGCAGTTCTTC. This sequence encodes CASSFGGARDNEQFF.

The chain is built from TRBV7-8 and TRBJ2-2; D might be TRBD2 (5 bases). Trimming removed 2 bases at V and 2 bases at J, with 9 bases between. Germline-derived CDR1 and CDR2 are SGHVS and FQNEAQ. There are 15 residues in the CDR3. In DNA, the CDR3 is TGTGCCAGCAGCTTATGGGGAGATAACACCGGGGAGCTGTTTTTT. Translated: CASSLWGDNTGELFF. Full variable domain (remainder filled in from reference TRBV7-8 and TRBJ2-2): GAGVSQSPRYKVAKRGQDVALRCDPISGHVSLFWYQQALGQGPEFLTYFQNEAQLDKSGLPSDRFFAERPEGSVSTLKIQRTQQEDSAVYLCASSLWGDNTGELFFGEGSRLTVL.

The chain links TRBV11-2 to TRBJ2-6, with 7 bases identical to TRBD1. In germline, CDR1 is SGHAT, CDR2 FQNNGV. The CDR3 runs to 17 residues. With 5 bases clipped from V and 1 base from J, the junction kept 8 bases outside the gene matches. CDR3 nucleotide sequence: TGTGCCAGCAGCCAAACCGGGACAGTATCTGGGGCCAACGTCCTGACTTTC. Its translation is CASSQTGTVSGANVLTF.

The rearrangement joins TRBV7-2 to TRBJ2-1, with D possibly TRBD2 on 5 matching bases. The CDR3 consists of 12 residues. Germline CDR1 SGHTA, CDR2 FQGNSA. Trimming stripped 6 bases from V and 7 bases from J, with 10 bases between. CDR3 region: CASSTPGNEQFF. CDR3 in DNA: TGTGCCAGCAGTACCCCGGGGAATGAGCAGTTCTTC.

The chain uses TRBV10-3 and TRBJ2-7; 7 bases map to TRBD1. Losses at the gene ends were 10 bases for V and 1 base for J; bases not matched to a gene: 4. This CDR3 spans 12 amino acids. Germline values: CDR1 ENHRY, CDR2 SYGVKD. The CDR3 sequence is CATRDSSYEQYF. CDR3 DNA: TGTGCCACCCGGGACAGTTCCTACGAGCAGTACTTC.

The gene calls are TRBV4-1 and TRBJ2-4; 10 nucleotides align to TRBD2. The CDR3 has 19 residues. Germline CDR1 MGHRA, CDR2 YSYEKL. V trimming: 1 base; J trimming: 0 bases; junction bases outside the gene matches: 9. CDR3 loop: CASSQVTPSGGVAKNIQYF. The CDR3, as DNA: TGCGCCAGCAGCCAAGTTACCCCTAGCGGGGGAGTAGCCAAAAACATTCAGTACTTC.

Here the CDR3 reads CASSRRPEAQYF. In DNA, the CDR3 is TGTGCCAGCAGCCGCAGACCGGAGGCCCAGTACTTC. The gene calls are TRBV7-2 and TRBJ2-5; a weak D match, TRBD2 (5 bases). The CDR3 length is 12 residues. The germline V and J ends were trimmed by 5 bases and 9 bases, with 13 bases remaining between them. Germline-derived CDR1 and CDR2 are SGHTA and FQGNSA.

This chain joins TRBV6-1 and TRBJ1-1; D is undetermined. The CDR3 loop spans 14 amino acids. V lost 0 bases to trimming and J lost 5 bases, with 10 bases between them. Germline assignment: CDR1 MNHNS and CDR2 SASEGT. The CDR3 spells CASSEALGGTEAFF. The CDR3 coding sequence is TGTGCCAGCAGTGAAGCATTGGGTGGGACTGAAGCTTTCTTT.

V usage is TRBV6-6 and J usage is TRBJ2-2, with D unclear. Germline assignment: CDR1 MNHNY and CDR2 SVGAGI (reference sequence). The CDR3 length is 15 residues. Trimming took 5 bases from V and 1 from J, leaving 11 bases between them. Written as DNA, the CDR3 is TGTGCCAGCAGTAGCGATTTTAGGAACACCGGGGAGCTGTTTTTT. The encoded protein is CASSSDFRNTGELFF.

The V and J genes are TRBV10-3 and TRBJ1-5, with TRBD1 identical over 7 bases. Germline CDR1 reads ENHRY; CDR2 reads SYGVKD. The V gene end was trimmed by 0 bases and the J gene end by 7 bases; junction bases not matched to a gene: 3. CDR3 length: 14 amino acids. As DNA, the CDR3 is TGTGCCATCAGTGAGTCAGAGACAGGGCAGCCCCAGCATTTT. Its protein product is CAISESETGQPQHF.

The chain links TRBV11-2 to TRBJ1-5; D is uncertain. Per germline, CDR1 SGHAT and CDR2 FQNNGV. CDR3 length: 15 amino acids. Trimming took off 2 bases at V and 2 bases at J, with 10 bases between the two ends. For the CDR3, the DNA is TGTGCCAGCAGCTTAACGACCACGGGCAATCAGCCCCAGCATTTT. Translated: CASSLTTTGNQPQHF.

This clone was picked up a small number of times. The CDR3 reads CASSYSILGSYEQYF. The CDR3 DNA reads as TGTGCCAGCAGTTACTCGATTCTTGGCTCCTACGAGCAGTACTTC. The V gene is TRBV6-5, the J gene TRBJ2-7; D unclear. V dropped 0 bases and J dropped 0 bases, with 9 bases sitting between them. From germline, CDR1 is MNHEY and CDR2 SVGAGI. CDR3 length: 15 amino acids.

CDR3 residues: CASRSSGITDTQYF. CDR3 in DNA: TGTGCCAGTAGGTCGAGCGGAATCACAGATACGCAGTATTTT. The chain couples TRBV19 to TRBJ2-3, with D tentatively TRBD2 (5 bases). The ends were cut back, 6 bases at V and 2 bases at J, with 12 bases in the middle. Germline V gene lookup returns CDR1 LNHDA and CDR2 SQIVND (reference sequence). This CDR3 has 14 residues.

V and J are TRBV23-1 and TRBJ2-7; 7 bases match TRBD1. TRBV23-1 is marked as an open reading frame, function uncertain. Trimming cost V 2 bases and J 0 bases; bases outside gene matches: 7. The CDR3 sequence is 16 residues long. Written as DNA, the CDR3 is TGCGCCAGCAGTCAAGAACCAGGGGGTTTCTCCTACGAGCAGTACTTC. It yields the protein CASSQEPGGFSYEQYF.

The rearrangement joins TRBV27 to TRBJ1-5; TRBD1 aligns across 10 bases. The CDR3 is made up of 17 amino acids. Germline CDR1 reads MNHEY; CDR2 reads SMNVEV (reference sequence). Trimming cost V 8 bases and J 2 bases; bases outside gene matches: 12. The CDR3 DNA sequence: TGTGCCAGCCGAATGACAGGGGGCACGGCAGGCAATCAGCCCCAGCATTTT. Its protein is CASRMTGGTAGNQPQHF.

This CDR3 is CASSFGAGDTQYF. The CDR3 coding sequence is TGTGCCAGCAGTTTTGGGGCCGGTGATACGCAGTATTTT. V usage is TRBV7-3 and J usage is TRBJ2-3, with a possible D match to TRBD1 (5 bases). The CDR3 runs to 13 residues. V was clipped by 6 bases and J by 6 bases, with 13 bases between them. Germline V gives CDR1 SGHTA, CDR2 FQGTGA.

J is TRBJ1-6 and V is TRBV5-1; perhaps TRBD1 as D (6 bases). CDR3 size: 16 residues. Germline V CDR1 and CDR2: SGHRS, YFSETQ. V was trimmed by 3 bases and J by 3 bases, leaving 13 bases between them. CDR3 in DNA: TGCGCCAGCAGCTCCGGTGGGGGCAGCTATAATTCACCCCTCCACTTT. Translating gives CASSSGGGSYNSPLHF.

The chain employs TRBV14 and TRBJ1-5; D not certain. The CDR3 covers 12 residues. Trimming removed 6 bases from V and 2 bases from J, with 5 bases in between. CDR1 and CDR2 from the germline V gene are SGHDN and FVKESK. The chain's CDR3 is CASSWRNQPQHF. The DNA of the CDR3 is TGTGCCAGCAGTTGGCGCAATCAGCCCCAGCATTTT.

This clone appeared a few times. The genes are TRBV7-9 and TRBJ2-7, with 9 bases matching TRBD1. The trim removed 4 bases at V and 3 bases at J, leaving 7 bases unmatched. Germline lookup yields CDR1 SEHNR and CDR2 FQNEAQ (reference sequence). This CDR3 spans 15 amino acids. This chain's CDR3 is CASSSSGTGRYEQYF. For the CDR3, the DNA is TGTGCCAGCAGCTCCTCCGGGACAGGGCGCTACGAGCAGTACTTC.